This TCR beta chain was profiled in a study of PD-1 blockade in classical Hodgkin lymphoma. Study background: The study gave patients nivolumab 3 mg/kg intravenously every 2 weeks.

This CDR3 region has 16 residues. Of note for this clone: Antigen: not known.

Whole-study findings and limits: Factors driving the repertoire differences, possibly disease activity or prior therapy, remain undefined.

There was relapse after autologous stem cell transplantation in every patient, and there was variation in brentuximab vedotin exposure. Magnetic depletion of non-target cells from thawed PBMCs yielded purified CD8+ T cells. Assay: immunoSEQ multiplex PCR; the TCRdb copy retains only in-frame clones and omits some. The table includes 12,000 or so clones, less than 90% detected once. The chain carries TRBV21-1 and TRBJ2-3. TRBV21-1 is described as a pseudogene. The specimen comprised CD8+ T cells from blood, sampled at baseline. This TCR was recovered from a human donor with classical Hodgkin lymphoma. CDR3 nucleotides: TGTGCCAGCAGCAACCTATGGGGGATAAGGGGAGATACGCAGTATTTT. Amino acid sequence: CASSNLWGIRGDTQYF.